Below are 7 T cell receptor beta chains sequenced from a single sample in a study of blood T cell repertoires in COVID-19 (dated by TCRdb to 2018 to 2021). To prepare the library, the immunoSEQ multiplex PCR assay was applied. TCRdb took over this immuneACCESS table, retaining in-frame rearrangements with V and J assigned. Such tables are incomplete; in checked studies, under half of the missing clones stem from an unresolved V gene, and the remainder is unexplained. This sample comprises tens of thousands of clones, 86% of them detected only once. The leading ten clones occupy roughly 14% of the sample. Specimen: peripheral blood. Receptor source: a human donor in a cohort sampled during active COVID-19.

The J gene is TRBJ2-7, the V gene TRBV3-1 (or the pseudogene TRBV3-2); 7 nucleotides match TRBD1. V lost 0 bases to trimming and J lost 0 bases; unmatched junction nucleotides: 8. The V gene's germline CDR1 is LGHDT and CDR2 YNNKEL (reference sequence). The length of the CDR3 is 17 residues. The CDR3 region has the DNA TGTGCCAGCAGCCAAGATCGGGACAGAGGAGTCTCCTACGAGCAGTACTTC. Protein: CASSQDRDRGVSYEQYF.

The rearrangement uses TRBV7-9 and TRBJ1-4; D might be TRBD1 (6 bases). Trimming shortened V by 1 base and J by 7 bases, and 7 bases separated the two germline ends. The CDR3 consists of 13 residues. CDR1 and CDR2 from the germline V gene are SEHNR and FQNEAQ (reference sequence). This CDR3 reads CASSLVGGEKLFF. In DNA, the CDR3 is TGTGCCAGCAGCTTAGTAGGGGGTGAAAAACTGTTTTTT.

The rearrangement joins TRBV9 to TRBJ2-3; D is ambiguous. This CDR3 spans 16 amino acids. Trimming took off 6 bases at V and 0 bases at J, with 17 bases between the two ends. Germline CDR1 SGDLS, CDR2 YYNGEE. The CDR3 nucleotides read TGTGCCAGCACCCCTTCCGACTTTCCCAGCACAGATACGCAGTATTTT. Translation gives CASTPSDFPSTDTQYF.

As DNA, the CDR3 is TGTGCCAGCAGCCCAGGGGAGGGTCAGCCCCAGCATTTT. Translation gives CASSPGEGQPQHF. The gene calls are TRBV25-1 and TRBJ1-5; a possible D gene is TRBD1 (6 bases). This CDR3 is built from 13 residues. The ends were cut back, 6 bases at V and 6 bases at J, with 12 bases in the middle. Germline assignment: CDR1 MGHDK and CDR2 SYGVNS.

V usage is TRBV27 and J usage is TRBJ2-1, with TRBD1 matching 7 bases. Germline lookup yields CDR1 MNHEY and CDR2 SMNVEV (reference sequence). The CDR3 totals 14 residues. V shed 6 bases and J 5 bases; nucleotides not matched to a gene: 7. This CDR3 is CASSRDSLHNEQFF. CDR3 nucleotide sequence: TGTGCCAGCAGCCGGGACAGCCTTCACAATGAGCAGTTCTTC.

This sequence joins TRBV6-1 and TRBJ2-3, with 8 positions matching TRBD2. The length of the CDR3 is 15 residues. Losses at the gene ends were 3 bases for V and 4 bases for J; bases not matched to a gene: 6. In germline, CDR1 is MNHNS, CDR2 SASEGT. The CDR3 region has the DNA TGTGCCAGCAGTGACGGGGGGGCCGGTGCAGATACGCAGTATTTT. This sequence encodes CASSDGGAGADTQYF.

The chain joins TRBV7-6 to TRBJ2-7, with TRBD1 matching over 9 bases. CDR1 and CDR2 from the germline V gene are SGHVS and FNYEAQ. The ends lost 2 bases at V and 3 bases at J; junction bases unmatched: 5. This CDR3 has 15 amino acids. The CDR3 DNA reads as TGTGCCAGCAGCTTACGGTCGACAGGGGGCTACGAGCAGTACTTC. Translated: CASSLRSTGGYEQYF.